The clone carrying this TCR beta chain was seen a single time. This specimen comes from a study of T cell changes during pregnancy in multiple sclerosis. Using immunoSEQ multiplex PCR, the repertoire was profiled, and TCRdb retains in-frame clones only, with some absent. The sample contains more than 70,000 clones, around 93% of which appear only once. The V gene lost 0 bases and the J gene lost 4 bases, with 15 bases spanning the gap. The germline gives CDR1 SGHTA, CDR2 FQGNSA. The CDR3 sequence is 17 residues long. Sequenced material: peripheral blood, taken in the second trimester of pregnancy. The chain recombines TRBV7-2 with TRBJ2-2; D is undetermined. The TCR was taken from a female donor with multiple sclerosis, enrolled in a pregnancy study. CDR3 bases: TGTGCCAGCAGCTTAGCTCTGCGGATAACATTCACCGGGGAGCTGTTTTTT. Amino acid sequence: CASSLALRITFTGELFF. The complete variable domain, with remaining parts taken from reference TRBV7-2 and TRBJ2-2, reads GAGVSQSPSNKVTEKGKDVELRCDPISGHTALYWYRQSLGQGLEFLIYFQGNSAPDKSGLPSDRFSAERTGGSVSTLTIQRTQQEDSAVYLCASSLALRITFTGELFFGEGSRLTVL.